This T cell receptor beta chain was captured in a study of technical replicates of blood from a handful of donors. The repertoire was sequenced with immunoSEQ multiplex PCR; TCRdb's copy has only in-frame clones and lacks some. The sample records 65,000 to 90,000 clones, roughly 90% being singletons. With 0 bases removed from V and 7 bases from J, the gap between germline ends came to 16 bases. The CDR3 sequence is 16 residues long. From germline, CDR1 is MRHNA and CDR2 SNTAGT. The receptor was derived from a human donor in good health. The chain links TRBV6-4 to TRBJ2-1; D is unresolved. The sequenced sample was T cells isolated from PBMCs. CDR3 sequence (DNA): TGTGCCAGCAGTGACTCCCGGCTAGTGGCGGTAAATGAGCAGTTCTTC. This sequence encodes CASSDSRLVAVNEQFF.